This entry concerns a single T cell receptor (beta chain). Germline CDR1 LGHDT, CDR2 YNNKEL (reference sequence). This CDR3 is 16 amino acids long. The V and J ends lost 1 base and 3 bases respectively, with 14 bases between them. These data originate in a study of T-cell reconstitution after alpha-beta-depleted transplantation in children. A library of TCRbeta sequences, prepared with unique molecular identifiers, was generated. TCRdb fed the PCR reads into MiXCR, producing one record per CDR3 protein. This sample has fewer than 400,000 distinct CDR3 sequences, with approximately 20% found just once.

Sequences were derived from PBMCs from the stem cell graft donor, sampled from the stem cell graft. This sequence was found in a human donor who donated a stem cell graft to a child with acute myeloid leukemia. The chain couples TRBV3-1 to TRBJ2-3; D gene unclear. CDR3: CASSQGRRTRTDTQYF. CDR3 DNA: TGTGCCAGCAGCCAAGGGCGGCGGACGAGGACAGATACGCAGTATTTT.